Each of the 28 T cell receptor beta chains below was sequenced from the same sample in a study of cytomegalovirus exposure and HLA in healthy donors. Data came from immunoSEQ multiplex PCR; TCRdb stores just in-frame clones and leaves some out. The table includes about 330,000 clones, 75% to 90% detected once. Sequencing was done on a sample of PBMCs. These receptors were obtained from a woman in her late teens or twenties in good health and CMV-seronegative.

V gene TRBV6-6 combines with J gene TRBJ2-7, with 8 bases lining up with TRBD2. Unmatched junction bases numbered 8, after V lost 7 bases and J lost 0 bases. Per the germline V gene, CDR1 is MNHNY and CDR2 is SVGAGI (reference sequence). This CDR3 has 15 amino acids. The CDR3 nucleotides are TGTGCCAGCACCCGGGGGGGACTGCGCTCCTACGAGCAGTACTTC. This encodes CASTRGGLRSYEQYF.

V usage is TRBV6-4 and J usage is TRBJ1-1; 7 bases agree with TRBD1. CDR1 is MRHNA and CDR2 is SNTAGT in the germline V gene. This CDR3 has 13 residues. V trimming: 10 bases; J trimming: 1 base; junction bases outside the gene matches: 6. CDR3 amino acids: CATQDRPNTEAFF. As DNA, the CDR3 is TGTGCCACCCAGGACAGGCCGAACACTGAAGCTTTCTTT.

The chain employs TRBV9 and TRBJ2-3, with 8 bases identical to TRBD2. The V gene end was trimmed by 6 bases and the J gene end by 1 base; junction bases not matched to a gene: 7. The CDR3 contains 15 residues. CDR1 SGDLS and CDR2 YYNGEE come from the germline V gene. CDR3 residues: CASTLSGGGTDTQYF. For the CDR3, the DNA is TGTGCCAGCACCCTTTCGGGAGGGGGCACAGATACGCAGTATTTT.

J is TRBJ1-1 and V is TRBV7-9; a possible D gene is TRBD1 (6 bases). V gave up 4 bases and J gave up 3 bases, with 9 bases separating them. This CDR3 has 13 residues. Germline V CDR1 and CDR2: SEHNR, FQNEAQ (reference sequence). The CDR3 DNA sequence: TGTGCCAGCAGCTCGGGACAAGACACTGAAGCTTTCTTT. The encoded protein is CASSSGQDTEAFF.

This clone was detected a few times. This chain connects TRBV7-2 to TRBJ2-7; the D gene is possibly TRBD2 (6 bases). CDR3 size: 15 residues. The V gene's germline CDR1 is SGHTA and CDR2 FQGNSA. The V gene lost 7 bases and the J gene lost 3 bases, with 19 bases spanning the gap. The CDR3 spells CASTSTGWGGYEQYF. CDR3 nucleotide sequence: TGTGCCAGCACCTCTACAGGCTGGGGAGGCTACGAGCAGTACTTC.

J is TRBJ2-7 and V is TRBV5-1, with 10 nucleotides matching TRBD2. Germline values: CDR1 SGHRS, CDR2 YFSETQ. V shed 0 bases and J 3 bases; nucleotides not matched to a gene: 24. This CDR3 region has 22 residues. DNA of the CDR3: TGCGCCAGCAGCTTGGGACTAGCGGGCCTGGTACTACCTTTCTCGCCGGACTACGAGCAGTACTTC. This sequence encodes CASSLGLAGLVLPFSPDYEQYF.

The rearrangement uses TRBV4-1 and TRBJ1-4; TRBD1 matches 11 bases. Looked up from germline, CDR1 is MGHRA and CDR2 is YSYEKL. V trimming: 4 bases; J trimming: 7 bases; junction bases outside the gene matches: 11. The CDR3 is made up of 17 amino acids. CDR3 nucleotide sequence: TGCGCCAGCAGCCCGGACAGGGGGCAGGGGGGGGGTGAAAAACTGTTTTTT. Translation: CASSPDRGQGGGEKLFF.

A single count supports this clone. In DNA, the CDR3 is TGCGCCAGCAGCCACCTCAGCGGGAGGGCCGCGAATAAAAGCACAGATACGCAGTATTTT. Its translation is CASSHLSGRAANKSTDTQYF. The chain is built from TRBV4-3 and TRBJ2-3, with 10 bases aligning to TRBD2. This CDR3 has 20 amino acids. From germline, CDR1 is LGHNA and CDR2 YSLEER. With V trimmed by 3 bases and J by 0 bases, 15 bases remained unmatched.

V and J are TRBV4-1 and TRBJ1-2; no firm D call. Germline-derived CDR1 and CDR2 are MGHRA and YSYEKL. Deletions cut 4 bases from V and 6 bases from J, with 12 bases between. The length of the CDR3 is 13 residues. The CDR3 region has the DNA TGCGCCAGCAGCCCACTAGGAAACGATGGCTACACCTTC. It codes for CASSPLGNDGYTF.

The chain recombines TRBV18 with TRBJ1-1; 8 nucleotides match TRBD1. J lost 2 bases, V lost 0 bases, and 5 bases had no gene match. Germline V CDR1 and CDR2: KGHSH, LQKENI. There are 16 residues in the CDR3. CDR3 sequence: CASSPPSGGVNTEAFF. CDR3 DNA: TGTGCCAGCTCACCACCATCAGGGGGCGTAAACACTGAAGCTTTCTTT.

As DNA, the CDR3 is TGTGCCATCAGACCTGGTTTGACAGCGAACACCGGGGAGCTGTTTTTT. Protein product: CAIRPGLTANTGELFF. V gene TRBV10-3 combines with J gene TRBJ2-2, with TRBD1 as a possible D gene (5 bases). Trimming shortened V by 6 bases and J by 0 bases, and 14 bases separated the two germline ends. Germline CDR1 and CDR2: ENHRY and SYGVKD. The CDR3 length is 16 residues.

In DNA form, the CDR3 reads TGTGCCAGCAGTTTATCCGGGGACAGGCGACAGCCCCAGCATTTT. Translated: CASSLSGDRRQPQHF. The J gene is TRBJ1-5, the V gene TRBV27; the match to TRBD1 covers 8 bases. With 0 bases clipped from V and 7 bases from J, the junction kept 5 bases outside the gene matches. Germline lookup yields CDR1 MNHEY and CDR2 SMNVEV (reference sequence). This CDR3 is built from 15 residues.

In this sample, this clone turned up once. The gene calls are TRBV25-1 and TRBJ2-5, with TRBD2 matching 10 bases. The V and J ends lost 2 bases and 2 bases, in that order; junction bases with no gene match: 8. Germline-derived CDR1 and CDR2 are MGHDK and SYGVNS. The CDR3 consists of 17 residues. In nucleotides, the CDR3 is TGTGCCAGCAGTGAACGATTCGGACTAGCGGAACAAGAGACCCAGTACTTC. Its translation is CASSERFGLAEQETQYF.

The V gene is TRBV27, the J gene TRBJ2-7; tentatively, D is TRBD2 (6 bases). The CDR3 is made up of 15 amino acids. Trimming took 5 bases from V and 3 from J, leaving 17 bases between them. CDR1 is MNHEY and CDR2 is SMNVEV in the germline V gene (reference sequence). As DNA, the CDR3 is TGTGCCAGCAGTCCTTTGGAGGGAGGAGGCTACGAGCAGTACTTC. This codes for CASSPLEGGGYEQYF.

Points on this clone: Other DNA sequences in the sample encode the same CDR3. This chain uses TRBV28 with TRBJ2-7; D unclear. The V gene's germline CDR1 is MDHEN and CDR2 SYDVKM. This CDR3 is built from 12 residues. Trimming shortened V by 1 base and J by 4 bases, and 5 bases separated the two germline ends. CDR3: CASSLSGYEQYF. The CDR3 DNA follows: TGTGCCAGCAGTTTATCAGGTTACGAGCAGTACTTC. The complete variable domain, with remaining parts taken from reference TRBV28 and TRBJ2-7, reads DVKVTQSSRYLVKRTGEKVFLECVQDMDHENMFWYRQDPGLGLRLIYFSYDVKMKEKGDIPEGYSVSREKKERFSLILESASTNQTSMYLCASSLSGYEQYFGPGTRLTVT.

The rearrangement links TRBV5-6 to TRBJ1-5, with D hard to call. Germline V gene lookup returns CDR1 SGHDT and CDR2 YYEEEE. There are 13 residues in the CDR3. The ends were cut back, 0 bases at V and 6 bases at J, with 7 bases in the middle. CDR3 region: CASSLGAGQPQHF. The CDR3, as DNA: TGTGCCAGCAGCTTGGGAGCGGGTCAGCCCCAGCATTTT.

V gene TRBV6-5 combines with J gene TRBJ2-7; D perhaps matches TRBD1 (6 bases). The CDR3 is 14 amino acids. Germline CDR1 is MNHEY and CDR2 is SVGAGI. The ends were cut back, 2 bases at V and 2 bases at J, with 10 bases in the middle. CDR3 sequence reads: CASSYTDRPYEQYF. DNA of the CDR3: TGTGCCAGCAGTTACACTGACAGGCCCTACGAGCAGTACTTC.

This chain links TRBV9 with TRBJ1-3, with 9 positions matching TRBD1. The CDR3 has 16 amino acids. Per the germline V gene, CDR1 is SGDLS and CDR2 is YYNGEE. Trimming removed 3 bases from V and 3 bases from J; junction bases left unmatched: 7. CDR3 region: CASSAQTGGGGNTIYF. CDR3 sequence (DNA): TGTGCCAGCAGCGCCCAAACAGGGGGCGGTGGAAACACCATATATTTT.

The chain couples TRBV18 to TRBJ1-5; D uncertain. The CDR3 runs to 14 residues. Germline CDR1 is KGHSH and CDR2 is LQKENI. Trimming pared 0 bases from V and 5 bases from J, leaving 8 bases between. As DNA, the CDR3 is TGTGCCAGCTCACCACCGGGAGGAGATCAGCCCCAGCATTTT. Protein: CASSPPGGDQPQHF.

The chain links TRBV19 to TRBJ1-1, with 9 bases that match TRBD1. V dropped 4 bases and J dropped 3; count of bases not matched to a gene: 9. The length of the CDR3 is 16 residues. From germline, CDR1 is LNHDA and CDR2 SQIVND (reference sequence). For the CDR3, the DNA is TGTGCCAGTAGTACCCGGGACAGGGTTTGGGACACTGAAGCTTTCTTT. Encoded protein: CASSTRDRVWDTEAFF.

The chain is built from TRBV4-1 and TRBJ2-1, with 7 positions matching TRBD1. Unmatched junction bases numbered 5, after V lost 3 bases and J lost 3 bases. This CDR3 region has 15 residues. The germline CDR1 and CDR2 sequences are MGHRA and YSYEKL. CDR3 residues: CASSHRDSFYNEQFF. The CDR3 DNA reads TGCGCCAGCAGCCACCGGGACAGTTTCTACAATGAGCAGTTCTTC.

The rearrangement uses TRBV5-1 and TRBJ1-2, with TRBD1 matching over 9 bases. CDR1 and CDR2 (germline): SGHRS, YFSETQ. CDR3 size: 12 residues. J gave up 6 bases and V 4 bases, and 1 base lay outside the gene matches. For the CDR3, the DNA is TGCGCCAGCAGCCGGACAGGGGATGGCTACACCTTC. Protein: CASSRTGDGYTF.

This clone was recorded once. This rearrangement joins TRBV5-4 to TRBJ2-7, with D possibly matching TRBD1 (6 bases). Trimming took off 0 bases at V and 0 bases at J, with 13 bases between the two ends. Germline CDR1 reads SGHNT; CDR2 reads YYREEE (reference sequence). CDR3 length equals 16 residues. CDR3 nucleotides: TGTGCCAGCAGCTTGGCGAACAGGGCGGCCTCCTACGAGCAGTACTTC. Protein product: CASSLANRAASYEQYF.

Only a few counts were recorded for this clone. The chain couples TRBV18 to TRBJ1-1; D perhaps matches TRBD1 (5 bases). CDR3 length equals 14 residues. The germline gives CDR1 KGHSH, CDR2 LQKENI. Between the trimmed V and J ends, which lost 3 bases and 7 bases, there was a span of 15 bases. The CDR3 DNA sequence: TGTGCCAGCTCACCGGGCAGGGATCAGGGTGAAGCTTTCTTT. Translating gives CASSPGRDQGEAFF.

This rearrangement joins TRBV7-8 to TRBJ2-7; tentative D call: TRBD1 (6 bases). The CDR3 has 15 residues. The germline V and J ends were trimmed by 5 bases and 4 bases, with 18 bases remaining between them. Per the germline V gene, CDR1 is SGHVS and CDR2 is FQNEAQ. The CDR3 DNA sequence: TGTGCCAGCAGCCTGGAACAGGGAGCTCGGTACGAGCAGTACTTC. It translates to CASSLEQGARYEQYF.

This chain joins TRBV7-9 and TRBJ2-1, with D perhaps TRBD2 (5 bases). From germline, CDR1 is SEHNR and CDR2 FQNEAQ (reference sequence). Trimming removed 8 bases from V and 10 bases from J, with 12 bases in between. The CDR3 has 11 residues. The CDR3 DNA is TGTGCCAGCGACCGGGGAGAAGAGCAGTTCTTC. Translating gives CASDRGEEQFF.

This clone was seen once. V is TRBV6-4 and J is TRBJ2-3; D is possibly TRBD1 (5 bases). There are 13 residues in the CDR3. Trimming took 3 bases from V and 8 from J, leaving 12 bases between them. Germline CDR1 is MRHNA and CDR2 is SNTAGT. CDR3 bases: TGTGCCAGCAGTGAGACGGCCCAGGGTACGCAGTATTTT. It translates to CASSETAQGTQYF.

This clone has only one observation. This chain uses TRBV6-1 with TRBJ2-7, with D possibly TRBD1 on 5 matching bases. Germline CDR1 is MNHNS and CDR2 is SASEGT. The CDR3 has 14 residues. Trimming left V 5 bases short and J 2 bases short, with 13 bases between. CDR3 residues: CASSLPTATYEQYF. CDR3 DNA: TGTGCCAGCAGTCTTCCGACAGCCACCTACGAGCAGTACTTC.